This T cell receptor (beta chain) was profiled in a study of blood T cells in healthy people across ages (dated by TCRdb to 2014 to 2015). With respect to the entire study: In model experiments, template switching captured about one uniquely barcoded TCR beta cDNA molecule for every two T cells. The donors were split into four age groups: young (average 16 years), middle-aged (39), aged (around 67) and long-lived (approximately 80). The study analyzed two additional independent replicas of 1 million unique cDNA reads from the same blood draw for two donors, one aged 18 to 29 and one aged 80 or older. To avoid experimental bias, donors of different ages were randomly spread across the sequencing lanes. Using deep sequencing normalized with unique cDNA molecular identifiers, the study measured how TCR beta repertoire diversity changes with age.

Libraries were constructed by 5' RACE. The sequencer listed for this sample is Illumina HiSeq 2500. The second PCR ran for roughly 7 to 12 cycles and used a J-beta primer mix along with a sample-barcoded 5' primer. A template-switch 5' adaptor carrying 12 random nucleotides introduced a unique molecular identifier onto each TCR beta cDNA molecule. At least 3 million CDR3-containing paired-end reads were obtained from each sample. All of the RNA was converted into first-strand cDNA using the Mint cDNA synthesis kit, with a TRBC-specific oligonucleotide serving as the primer. Following uracil-DNA glycosylase treatment, all cDNA underwent a first 18-cycle PCR with the universal primers M1SS and BC2_uni_R. The authors' analysis ran thus. Normalization of each sample was performed by random selection of 1 million high-quality reads, each carrying a distinct molecular identifier. Reads sharing molecular identifiers were discarded rather than binned into consensus sequences. MiTCR, set to a Q25 quality threshold and the strictest error-elimination algorithm, was used for CDR3 identification, clonotype clustering and error correction. A nonparametric unseen species model using Euler transformation provided a lower-bound estimate of total TCR beta diversity. TCRdb reworked the public reads: Q25 trimming with fastp, MiXCR clone assembly, productive beta chains retained. CDR3 protein duplicates are merged, each entry listing the most common genes and DNA. TCRdb, not the authors, supplied the V and J calls. This sample holds some 370,000 distinct CDR3 sequences; roughly half were observed only once. Of the sample, 51% falls within the top ten clones.

Looking up the germline V gene yields CDR1 SNHLY and CDR2 FYNNEI. The CDR3 contains 13 residues, cysteine and phenylalanine counted. CDR3 DNA is the only sequence kept; it has 39 bases, read in frame from the first base. V gives up 9 bases and J gives up 7 bases, and the segment between their germline ends measures 15 bases. The study at large found these results: As age increased, observed TCR beta diversity per million T cells dropped in a roughly linear way, and a significant reduction was already evident by age approximately 40. Bulk unsorted PBMC profiling prevented conclusive comparison of naive and antigen-experienced compartments. Compared with the aged group, the long-lived group had more naive CD4+ T cells, fewer expanded clones and increased TCR diversity, suggesting age selection. Total diversity estimates from one million sequenced T cells were considered lower bounds and underestimates. There was a strong correlation between observed TCR beta diversity and the percentage of naive T cells measured by flow cytometry. Because the CMV infection status of the donors was unknown, age-related changes in expanded clonotypes may potentially have been confounded.

As concerns this clonotype: The antigen it recognizes is unknown. A single base separates this from a much larger clone, so it may be a read error.

The roughly 39 donors, aged about 6 to 100 years, were systemically healthy Caucasian individuals from Russia. Each donor gave ten milliliters of peripheral blood, collected into EDTA-treated Vacutainer tubes. PBMCs were isolated by Ficoll-Paque density-gradient centrifugation, with at least 6 million obtained per sample. Trizol reagent was used to extract total RNA from the PBMCs, yielding at least 6 micrograms per sample. Naive CD45RAhigh/CD27high T cell percentages were measured by flow cytometry on a PBMC aliquot from every donor. This receptor was identified in a man between 60 and 75 years old in good health. The chain uses TRBV2 and TRBJ1-4, and TRBD1 may be the D gene, going by 6 matching bases. The sequencing input was blood. The nucleotide sequence reads as follows: TGTGCCAGGTACAGGGCGGAGGGTGAAAAACTGTTTTTT. Its protein is CARYRAEGEKLFF.